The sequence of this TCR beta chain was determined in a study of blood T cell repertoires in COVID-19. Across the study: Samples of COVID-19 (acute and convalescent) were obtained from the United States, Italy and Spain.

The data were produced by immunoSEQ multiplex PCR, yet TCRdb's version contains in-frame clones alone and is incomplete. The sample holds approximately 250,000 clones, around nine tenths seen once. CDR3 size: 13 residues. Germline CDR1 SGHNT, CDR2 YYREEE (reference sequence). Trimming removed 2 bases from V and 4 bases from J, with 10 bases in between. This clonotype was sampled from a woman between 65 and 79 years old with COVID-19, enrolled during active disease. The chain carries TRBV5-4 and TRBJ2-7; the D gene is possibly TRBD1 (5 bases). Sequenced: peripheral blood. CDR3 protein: CASSFQGLYEQYF. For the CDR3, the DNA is TGTGCCAGCAGCTTCCAGGGTTTGTACGAGCAGTACTTC.